Presented here are 9 T cell receptor beta chains from one specimen sequenced in a study of vaccination effects on CD4 cells after COVID-19. These receptors have no identified antigens. Sequencing used immunoSEQ multiplex PCR; TCRdb keeps in-frame clones, though not all of them. The table records roughly 60,000 clones, 72% of them present only once. Culture proceeded for more than 8 days, and CD4+ T cells were then isolated. The sample was CD4+ T cells from PBMCs cultured without peptide, taken before COVID-19 vaccination. All receptors derive from a human donor who had a prior SARS-CoV-2 infection.

V usage is TRBV5-1 and J usage is TRBJ1-1; D perhaps matches TRBD1 (5 bases). The CDR3 totals 15 residues. Germline CDR1 SGHRS, CDR2 YFSETQ. The V end was cut by 4 bases, the J end by 2 bases, with 15 bases between. The CDR3 sequence is CASSDRDRGNTEAFF. The CDR3 DNA follows: TGCGCCAGCAGCGACCGGGACCGGGGAAACACTGAAGCTTTCTTT.

V and J are TRBV10-3 and TRBJ2-1; D is perhaps TRBD1 (10 bases). Trimming left V 4 bases short and J 4 bases short, with 17 bases between. The germline gives CDR1 ENHRY, CDR2 SYGVKD. The CDR3 runs 16 residues. The CDR3 bases are TGTGCCATCAGTGGCGGGGGGGGACAGGGGTACAATGAGCAGTTCTTC. This sequence encodes CAISGGGGQGYNEQFF.

V usage is TRBV2 and J usage is TRBJ2-3; D possibly corresponds to TRBD2 (7 bases). CDR3 length: 15 amino acids. CDR1 is SNHLY and CDR2 is FYNNEI in the germline V gene. Trimming left V 10 bases short and J 5 bases short, with 22 bases between. Here the CDR3 DNA reads TGTGCCAACAGGGACCCGACTAGCTCCGGAGATACGCAGTATTTT. This gives the protein CANRDPTSSGDTQYF.

The CDR3 sequence is CASSYTPGRYGYGYTF. CDR3 DNA: TGTGCCAGCAGTTACACGCCAGGCAGGTACGGCTATGGCTACACCTTC. The chain couples TRBV6-2 or TRBV6-3 to TRBJ1-2; D remains unclear. V dropped 2 bases and J dropped 4 bases, with 17 bases sitting between them. The germline CDR1 and CDR2 sequences are MNHEY and SVGEGT. This CDR3 spans 16 amino acids.

Only a few counts were recorded for this clone. The chain employs TRBV10-1 and TRBJ2-7; D unclear. Per germline, CDR1 WNHNN and CDR2 SYGVQD (reference sequence). The CDR3 extends over 16 amino acids. V was cut by 1 base and J by 3 bases, with 16 bases left in between. This CDR3 reads CASSEFARGVNYEQYF. The CDR3 nucleotides read TGCGCCAGCAGTGAGTTCGCGAGAGGAGTTAACTACGAGCAGTACTTC.

This chain joins TRBV19 and TRBJ2-6; possibly TRBD1 for D (6 bases). V gave up 6 bases and J gave up 0 bases, with 18 bases separating them. This CDR3 contains 18 residues. Germline CDR1 reads LNHDA; CDR2 reads SQIVND (reference sequence). CDR3: CASSDGGRGNSGANVLTF. CDR3 nucleotides: TGTGCCAGTAGCGATGGGGGCAGGGGAAACTCTGGGGCCAACGTCCTGACTTTC.

This clone was seen only a few times. The chain joins TRBV29-1 to TRBJ1-2, with TRBD1 identical over 7 bases. Per the germline V gene, CDR1 is SQVTM and CDR2 is ANQGSEA. V lost 4 bases to trimming and J lost 7 bases; unmatched junction nucleotides: 6. The CDR3 is made up of 12 amino acids. This chain's CDR3 is CSVVQGRLGYTF. Written as DNA, the CDR3 is TGCAGCGTTGTACAGGGGCGCCTTGGCTACACCTTC.

The chain has TRBV19 and TRBJ1-2, with 8 bases identical to TRBD1. Looked up from germline, CDR1 is LNHDA and CDR2 is SQIVND (reference sequence). Losses at the gene ends were 2 bases for V and 8 bases for J; bases not matched to a gene: 10. This CDR3 contains 15 residues. The CDR3 loop reads CASSIRGQVVKGYTF. The CDR3 DNA is TGTGCCAGTAGTATAAGGGGACAGGTAGTGAAAGGCTACACCTTC.

The gene calls are TRBV18 and TRBJ2-7, with 7 bases matching TRBD1. With V trimmed by 2 bases and J by 5 bases, 12 bases remained unmatched. CDR3 length: 16 residues. Germline V gives CDR1 KGHSH, CDR2 LQKENI. The DNA for the CDR3 is TGTGCCAGCTCACCAGGGTTAACAGGGGTCGGTGACGAGCAGTACTTC. This encodes CASSPGLTGVGDEQYF.